What follows are 2 T cell receptor beta chains derived from one specimen sequenced in a study of cytomegalovirus exposure and HLA in healthy donors. Libraries were prepared by immunoSEQ multiplex PCR; TCRdb keeps only in-frame clonotypes and omits some of them. Among hundreds of thousands of clones, roughly 90% were seen once, and the ten largest hold 0.83%. The specimen was PBMCs. Every receptor here comes from a woman younger than 30 in good health and CMV-seronegative.

The V gene is TRBV2, the J gene TRBJ2-3, with D maybe TRBD2 (6 bases). Between the trimmed V and J ends, which lost 4 bases and 0 bases, there was a span of 11 bases. Germline V gene sequence: CDR1 SNHLY, CDR2 FYNNEI. The CDR3 spans 15 residues. The CDR3 reads CASSAVLASTDTQYF. For the CDR3, the DNA is TGTGCCAGCAGTGCGGTCCTAGCGAGCACAGATACGCAGTATTTT.

In its sample, this clone was seen many times. V and J are TRBV10-2 and TRBJ2-3; TRBD1 matches at 9 bases. The CDR3 is 14 amino acids. Germline trimming cut 11 bases from V and 2 bases from J; bases unmatched to any gene: 8. Germline assignment: CDR1 WSHSY and CDR2 SAAADI. Here the CDR3 reads CAARNRGPTDTQYF. DNA for the CDR3: TGCGCCGCTCGGAACAGGGGGCCCACAGATACGCAGTATTTT.